A selection of T cell receptor beta chains follows, all from one sample in a study of blood T cells in healthy people across ages. Each CDR3 protein gets one entry after TCRdb re-called the 5' RACE reads with MiXCR. In the table there are 1,800,000 or so distinct CDR3 sequences, 39% of which are singletons. Sequencing input: blood. The receptors stem from a human donor in good health. The CDR3 runs from the conserved cysteine through the conserved F or W. D genes are given only for firm matches. Size is stated for part of the rows, as once, few or many counts, or as a class when the clone is expanded.

clone_size j_call d_call v_call cdr3_aa cdr3_nt
. TRBJ1-2 TRBD1 TRBV28 CASRSHRDRESNYGYTF TGTGCCAGCAGGTCGCACCGGGACAGAGAATCTAACTATGGCTACACCTTC
few TRBJ2-2 TRBD1 TRBV4-2 CASVQGVQNTGELFF TGTGCCAGCGTTCAGGGGGTCCAGAACACCGGGGAGCTGTTTTTT
few TRBJ2-3 . TRBV7-8 CASSLGAAGSSTDTQYF TGTGCCAGCAGCTTGGGGGCGGCAGGCAGTAGCACAGATACGCAGTATTTT
. TRBJ2-3 TRBD2 TRBV20-1 CSAASREGSTDTQYF TGCAGTGCTGCCTCAAGGGAGGGGAGCACAGATACGCAGTATTTT
few TRBJ1-5 TRBD1 TRBV12-5 CASGLVPTGGDQPQHF TGTGCTAGTGGTTTGGTCCCGACAGGGGGTGATCAGCCCCAGCATTTT
. TRBJ2-1 . TRBV29-1 CSGGTTSYNEQFF TGCAGCGGCGGGACAACCTCCTACAATGAGCAGTTCTTC
. TRBJ1-2 . TRBV20-1 CSARDPKRGIYGYTF TGCAGTGCTAGAGACCCAAAGAGGGGTATATACGGCTACACCTTC
. TRBJ2-1 TRBD2 TRBV4-2 CASNQIPRGGEQFF TGTGCCAGCAACCAAATCCCCCGGGGGGGAGAGCAGTTCTTC
. TRBJ1-2 . TRBV21-1 CASSTHGYTF TGTGCCAGCAGCACCCATGGCTACACCTTC
. TRBJ2-1 . TRBV7-9 CASSLGVPNNEQFF TGTGCCAGCAGCTTAGGTGTCCCAAACAATGAGCAGTTCTTC
. TRBJ2-3 . TRBV7-9 CASSIELLRQYF TGTGCCAGCAGCATAGAACTCTTAAGGCAGTATTTT
few TRBJ2-1 TRBD2 TRBV20-1 CSASSGGGGLGEQFF TGCAGTGCTAGTTCGGGGGGGGGCGGCTTGGGTGAGCAGTTCTTC
. TRBJ2-5 TRBD2 TRBV7-8 CASSLGSGGWQETQYF TGTGCCAGCAGCTTAGGGTCGGGGGGGTGGCAAGAGACCCAGTACTTC
. TRBJ2-7 . TRBV20-1 CSARDLRNSYEQYF TGCAGTGCTAGAGATCTCAGGAACTCCTACGAGCAGTACTTC
. TRBJ1-5 . TRBV15 CATSPGGFRNQPQHF TGTGCCACCAGCCCAGGAGGGTTTCGCAATCAGCCCCAGCATTTT
few TRBJ1-2 . TRBV27 CASSFSSHGVYTF TGTGCCAGCAGTTTCTCGTCACATGGAGTCTACACCTTC
. TRBJ1-2 TRBD1 TRBV20-1 CSALGTGGSYTF TGCAGTGCTCTTGGGACAGGGGGCAGCTACACCTTC
. TRBJ2-7 TRBD1 TRBV24-1 CATSRQGFNEQYF TGTGCCACCAGCAGACAGGGATTCAACGAGCAGTACTTC
few TRBJ1-2 . TRBV9 CASSAYQGGQIANYGYTF TGTGCCAGCAGCGCCTACCAGGGTGGACAGATAGCTAACTATGGCTACACCTTC
. TRBJ2-7 TRBD1 TRBV7-9 CASSHGQGALYEQYF TGTGCCAGCAGCCACGGACAGGGGGCTTTGTACGAGCAGTACTTC
. TRBJ1-2 TRBD1 TRBV28 CASSLWTGGYGYTF TGTGCCAGCAGTTTATGGACAGGGGGCTATGGCTACACCTTC
few TRBJ2-7 TRBD1 TRBV20-1 CSARDRTGGGYEQYF TGCAGTGCTAGAGATCGGACAGGGGGAGGCTACGAGCAGTACTTC
. TRBJ2-7 TRBD2 TRBV12-3/TRBV12-4 CASSFPSGGREQYF TGTGCCAGCAGTTTCCCCAGCGGGGGGCGCGAGCAGTACTTC